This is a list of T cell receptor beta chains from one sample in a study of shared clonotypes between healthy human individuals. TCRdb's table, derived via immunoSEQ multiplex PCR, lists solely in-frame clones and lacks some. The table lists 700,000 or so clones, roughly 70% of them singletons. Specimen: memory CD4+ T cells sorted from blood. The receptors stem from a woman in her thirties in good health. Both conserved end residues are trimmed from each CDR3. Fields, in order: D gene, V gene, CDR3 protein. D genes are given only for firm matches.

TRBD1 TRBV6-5 ASSYGTDTGQPQH
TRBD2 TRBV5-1 ASRPLAGGYNEQF
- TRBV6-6 ASRLTTEAVGAF
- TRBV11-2 ASSLDLIRETQY
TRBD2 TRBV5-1 ASRSGSSYEQY
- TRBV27 ASSLRTGINNEQF
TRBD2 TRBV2 ASSVRLAGEGV
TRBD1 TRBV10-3 AISGQGGNYGYT
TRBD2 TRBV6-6 ASSRGTSVDNEQF
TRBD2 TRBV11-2 ASSLAMRGNEQF
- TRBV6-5 ASRQGTPYGYT
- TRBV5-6 ASSLVGSGELF
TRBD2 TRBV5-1 ASRDGTSPKNIQY
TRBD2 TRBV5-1 ASSSPTSGELWETQY
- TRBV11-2 ASSPGDYGYT
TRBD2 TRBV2 ASRRLAGVLNEQF
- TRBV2 ASSPLVTGNTEAF
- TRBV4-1 ASSQEVRSNSGIQY
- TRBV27 ATPLSP
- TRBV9 ASSGPGDYEQY
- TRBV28 ASSSRTLRGTEAF
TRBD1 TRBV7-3 ASRSQGDTIY
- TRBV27 ASKDTLRLASTDTQY
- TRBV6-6 ASSGTLIKGGELF
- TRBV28 ASSWGGGMNTEAF
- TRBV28 ASSSLPGPRNEQF
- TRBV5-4 ASSSPTQGDHGYT
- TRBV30 AWTGLNANYGYT
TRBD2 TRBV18 ASSPNRDYTYNEQF
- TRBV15 ATSREGFSYNEQF
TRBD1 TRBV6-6 ASRAGTGGDQPQH
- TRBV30 AWRAAGLSEAF
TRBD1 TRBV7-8 ASSLVFGGQGAQRETQY
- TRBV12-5 ASGLTGSTEAF
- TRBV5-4 ASSPSGDGGEETQY
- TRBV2 ASSLMDEKLF
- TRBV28 ASSDTGTYQPQH
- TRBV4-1 ASSQVQGGGYT
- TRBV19 ASSMTRSSGYT
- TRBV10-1 ASRDYRLGHGYT
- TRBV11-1 ASSSMDQPQH
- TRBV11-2 ASSKNPTVGFHEQF
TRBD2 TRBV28 ASSPQSGRGYYEQY
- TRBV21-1 ASSKGGRSTDTQY
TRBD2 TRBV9 ASSVRLAPRGELF
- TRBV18 ASSRSQTEQETQY
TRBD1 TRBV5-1 ASSGTGGAGYGYT
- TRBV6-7 ASSKPSGTGPDSYEQY
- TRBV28 ASSWGTYTNTEAF